The rows below give T cell receptor beta chains drawn from one sample of a study of high-grade serous ovarian cancer treatment subgroups. Assay used: immunoSEQ multiplex PCR; TCRdb lists only in-frame clones, some missing. In the table there are 1,500 to 2,000 clones, around 66% of which are singletons. Material: tumor tissue. These receptors all come from a human donor with high-grade serous ovarian cancer. CDR3s include the opening cysteine and the closing phenylalanine or tryptophan. D genes are given only for firm matches. Clone size appears in some rows only: once, few, many, or a class for an expanded clone.

D gene	V gene	CDR3 length	clone size	J gene	CDR3 protein	CDR3 DNA
TRBD1	TRBV7-9	18	NA	TRBJ2-6	CASSLRAGGASGANVLTF	TGTGCCAGCAGCTTACGAGCAGGGGGAGCCTCTGGGGCCAACGTCCTGACTTTC
NA	TRBV5-1	14	once	TRBJ2-3	CASSLAVSTDTQYF	TGCGCCAGCAGCTTGGCCGTCAGCACAGATACGCAGTATTTT
NA	TRBV18	16	NA	TRBJ2-7	CASSPPKTYGSYEQYF	TGTGCCAGCTCACCACCTAAAACCTACGGGTCCTACGAGCAGTACTTC
NA	TRBV5-6	10	few	TRBJ2-3	CASSGDTQYF	TGTGCCAGTAGTGGGGATACGCAGTATTTT
NA	TRBV4-3	16	large	TRBJ2-7	CASSQDFPGNGYEQYF	TGCGCCAGCAGCCAAGACTTCCCGGGGAACGGCTACGAGCAGTACTTC
NA	TRBV4-3	12	few	TRBJ1-1	CASSQDGREAFF	TGCGCCAGCAGCCAAGACGGGAGGGAAGCTTTCTTT
NA	TRBV7-6	14	NA	TRBJ2-7	CASSPVAGAYEQYF	TGTGCCAGCAGCCCCGTGGCAGGGGCCTACGAGCAGTACTTC
TRBD1	TRBV2	14	NA	TRBJ1-1	CASSARTGNTEAFF	TGTGCCAGCAGTGCCCGGACAGGGAACACTGAAGCTTTCTTT
NA	TRBV4-3	15	NA	TRBJ1-2	CASSPSGQNLGGYTF	TGCGCCAGCAGCCCTTCCGGACAGAACTTGGGGGGCTACACCTTC
NA	TRBV5-1	16	NA	TRBJ2-3	CASSFKSTTSTDTQYF	TGCGCCAGCAGCTTTAAGTCGACCACTAGCACAGATACGCAGTATTTT
NA	TRBV30	14	once	TRBJ1-6	CAWSVRSYNSPLHF	TGTGCCTGGAGTGTTCGCTCCTATAATTCACCCCTCCACTTT
NA	TRBV19	11	few	TRBJ1-1	CASSTNQRAFF	TGTGCCAGTAGTACTAACCAGCGGGCTTTCTTT
TRBD2	TRBV2	18	NA	TRBJ2-3	CASSGPPEGGRVSDTQYF	TGTGCCAGCAGTGGTCCCCCTGAGGGCGGGAGGGTTTCAGATACGCAGTATTTT